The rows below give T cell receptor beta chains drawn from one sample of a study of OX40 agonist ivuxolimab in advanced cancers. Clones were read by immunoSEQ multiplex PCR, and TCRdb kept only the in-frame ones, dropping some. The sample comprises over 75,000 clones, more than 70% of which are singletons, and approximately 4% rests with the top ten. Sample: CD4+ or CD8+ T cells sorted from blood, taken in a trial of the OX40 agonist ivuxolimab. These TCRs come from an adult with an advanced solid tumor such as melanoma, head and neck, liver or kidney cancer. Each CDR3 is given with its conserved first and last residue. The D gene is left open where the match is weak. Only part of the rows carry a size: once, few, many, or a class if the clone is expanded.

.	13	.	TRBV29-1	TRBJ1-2	CSVRGRENYGYTF	TGCAGCGTGCGTGGCAGGGAGAACTATGGCTACACCTTC
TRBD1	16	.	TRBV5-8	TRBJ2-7	CASSLGVGTVNYEQYF	TGTGCCAGCAGCTTGGGAGTGGGGACAGTGAACTACGAGCAGTACTTC
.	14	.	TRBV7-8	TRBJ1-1	CASSFRGGNTEAFF	TGTGCCAGCAGCTTCCGCGGCGGGAACACTGAAGCTTTCTTT
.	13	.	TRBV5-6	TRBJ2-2	CASSGPGPGELFF	TGTGCCAGCAGCGGACCGGGCCCCGGGGAGCTGTTTTTT
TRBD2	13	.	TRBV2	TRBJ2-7	CASRPPGGYEQYF	TGTGCCAGCAGGCCGCCGGGGGGCTACGAGCAGTACTTC
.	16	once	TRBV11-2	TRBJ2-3	CASSGGRTPSTDTQYF	TGTGCCAGCAGCGGGGGCAGAACACCTAGCACAGATACGCAGTATTTT
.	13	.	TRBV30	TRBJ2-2	CAWRQSNTGELFF	TGTGCCTGGAGGCAGTCGAACACCGGGGAGCTGTTTTTT
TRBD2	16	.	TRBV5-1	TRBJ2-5	CASSLRLAGSRETQYF	TGCGCCAGCAGCCTCAGACTAGCGGGAAGTCGGGAGACCCAGTACTTC
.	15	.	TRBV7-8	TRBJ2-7	CASSLAVGRSNEQYF	TGTGCCAGCAGCTTAGCGGTCGGCAGATCAAATGAGCAGTACTTC
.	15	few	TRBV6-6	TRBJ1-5	CASSGDVLSNQPQHF	TGTGCCAGCAGCGGGGACGTTTTAAGCAATCAGCCCCAGCATTTT
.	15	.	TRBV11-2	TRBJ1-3	CASSLGPSSGNTIYF	TGTGCCAGCAGCTTAGGGCCGTCCTCTGGAAACACCATATATTTT
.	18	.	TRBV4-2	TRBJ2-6	CASSQVQGIWNGANVLTF	TGTGCCAGCAGCCAAGTGCAGGGAATATGGAATGGGGCCAACGTCCTGACTTTC
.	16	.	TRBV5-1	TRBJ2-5	CASSLGDVGRGETQYF	TGCGCCAGCAGCTTGGGAGACGTGGGGCGCGGAGAGACCCAGTACTTC
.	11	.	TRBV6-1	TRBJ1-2	CASSYEGGYTF	TGTGCCAGCAGTTACGAGGGTGGCTACACCTTC
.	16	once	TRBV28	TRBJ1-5	CASSLVGANSNQPQHF	TGTGCCAGCAGTTTAGTAGGGGCCAATAGCAATCAGCCCCAGCATTTT
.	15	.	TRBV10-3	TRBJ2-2	CAISESQGGTGELFF	TGTGCCATCAGTGAGTCCCAGGGTGGGACCGGGGAGCTGTTTTTT
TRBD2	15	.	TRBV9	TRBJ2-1	CASSDKASGYNEQFF	TGTGCCAGCAGCGATAAGGCTAGCGGCTACAATGAGCAGTTCTTC
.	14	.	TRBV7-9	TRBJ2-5	CASSLFIGQETQYF	TGTGCCAGCAGCTTATTTATAGGACAAGAGACCCAGTACTTC
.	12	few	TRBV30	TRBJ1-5	CAWKQSNQPQHF	TGTGCCTGGAAACAGAGCAATCAGCCCCAGCATTTT
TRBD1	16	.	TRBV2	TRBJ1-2	CASSLQGRIGWDGYTF	TGTGCCAGCAGTTTACAGGGGAGGATTGGTTGGGATGGCTACACCTTC
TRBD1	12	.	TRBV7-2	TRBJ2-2	CAKQGASGELFF	TGTGCTAAGCAGGGGGCCAGCGGGGAGCTGTTTTTT
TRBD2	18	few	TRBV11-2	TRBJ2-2	CASRHGTSGRAGTGELFF	TGTGCCAGCAGACACGGGACTAGCGGGAGGGCGGGCACCGGGGAGCTGTTTTTT
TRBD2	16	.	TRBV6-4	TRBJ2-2	CASSSSGRADTGELFF	TGTGCCAGCAGCTCTAGCGGGAGGGCCGACACCGGGGAGCTGTTTTTT
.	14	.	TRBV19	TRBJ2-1	CASRGRLGTTEQFF	TGTGCCAGTAGGGGGCGACTGGGCACGACGGAGCAGTTCTTC